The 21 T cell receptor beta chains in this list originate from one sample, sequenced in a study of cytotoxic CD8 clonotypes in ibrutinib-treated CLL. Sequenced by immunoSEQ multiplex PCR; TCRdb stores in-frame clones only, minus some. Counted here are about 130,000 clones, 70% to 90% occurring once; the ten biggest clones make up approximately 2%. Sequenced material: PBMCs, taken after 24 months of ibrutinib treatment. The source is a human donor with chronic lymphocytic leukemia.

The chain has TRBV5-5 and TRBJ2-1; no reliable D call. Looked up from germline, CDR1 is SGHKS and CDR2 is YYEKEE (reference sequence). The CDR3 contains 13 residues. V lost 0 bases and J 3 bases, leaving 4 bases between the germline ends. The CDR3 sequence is CASSLVNYNEQFF. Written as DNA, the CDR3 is TGTGCCAGCAGCTTGGTAAACTACAATGAGCAGTTCTTC. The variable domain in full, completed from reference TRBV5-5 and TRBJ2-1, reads DAGVTQSPTHLIKTRGQQVTLRCSPISGHKSVSWYQQVLGQGPQFIFQYYEKEERGRGNFPDRFSARQFPNYSSELNVNALLLGDSALYLCASSLVNYNEQFFGPGTRLTVL.

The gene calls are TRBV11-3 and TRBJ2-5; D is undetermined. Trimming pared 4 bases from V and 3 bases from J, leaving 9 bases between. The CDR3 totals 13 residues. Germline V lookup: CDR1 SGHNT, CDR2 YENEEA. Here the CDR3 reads CASSSGSEETQYF. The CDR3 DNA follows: TGTGCCAGCAGCTCCGGCAGCGAAGAGACCCAGTACTTC. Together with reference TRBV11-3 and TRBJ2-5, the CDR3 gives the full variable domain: EAGVVQSPRYKIIEKKQPVAFWCNPISGHNTLYWYLQNLGQGPELLIRYENEEAVDDSQLPKDRFSAERLKGVDSTLKIQPAELGDSAVYLCASSSGSEETQYFGPGTRLLVL.

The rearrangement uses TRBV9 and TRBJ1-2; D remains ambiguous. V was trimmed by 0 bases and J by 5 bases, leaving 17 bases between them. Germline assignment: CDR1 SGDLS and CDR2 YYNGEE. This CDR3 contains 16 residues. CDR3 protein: CASSVGVSQLGYGYTF. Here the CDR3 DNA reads TGTGCCAGCAGCGTAGGGGTCAGCCAACTAGGGTATGGCTACACCTTC.

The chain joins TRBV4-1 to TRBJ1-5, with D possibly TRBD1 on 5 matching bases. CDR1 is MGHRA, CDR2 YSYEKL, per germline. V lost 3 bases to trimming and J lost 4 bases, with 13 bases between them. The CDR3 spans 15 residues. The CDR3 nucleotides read TGCGCCAGCAGCCACCCCGGGACGGGGAATCAGCCCCAGCATTTT. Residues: CASSHPGTGNQPQHF.

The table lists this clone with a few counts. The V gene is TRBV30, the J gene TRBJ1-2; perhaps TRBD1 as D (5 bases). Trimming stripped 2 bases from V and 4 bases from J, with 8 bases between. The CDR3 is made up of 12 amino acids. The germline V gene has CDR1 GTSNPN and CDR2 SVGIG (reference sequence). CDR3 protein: CAWSQGSYGYTF. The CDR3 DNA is TGTGCCTGGAGTCAGGGAAGCTATGGCTACACCTTC.

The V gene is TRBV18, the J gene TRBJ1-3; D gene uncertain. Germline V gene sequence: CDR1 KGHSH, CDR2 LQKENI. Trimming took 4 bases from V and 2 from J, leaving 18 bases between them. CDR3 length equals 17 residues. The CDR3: CASSLTGRASTGNTIYF. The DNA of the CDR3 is TGTGCCAGCTCACTAACGGGGAGGGCGAGCACTGGAAACACCATATATTTT.

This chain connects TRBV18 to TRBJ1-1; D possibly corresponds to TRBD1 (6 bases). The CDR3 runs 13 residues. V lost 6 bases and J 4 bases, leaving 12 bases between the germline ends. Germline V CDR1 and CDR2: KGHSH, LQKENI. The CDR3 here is CASSKGGVTEAFF. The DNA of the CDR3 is TGTGCCAGCTCGAAAGGGGGGGTCACTGAAGCTTTCTTT.

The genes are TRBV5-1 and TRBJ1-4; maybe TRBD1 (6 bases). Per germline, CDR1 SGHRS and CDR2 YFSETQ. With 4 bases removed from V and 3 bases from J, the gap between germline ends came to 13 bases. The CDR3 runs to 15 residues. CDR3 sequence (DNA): TGCGCCAGCAGCGATACAGGGAACGCTAATGAAAAACTGTTTTTT. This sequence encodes CASSDTGNANEKLFF.

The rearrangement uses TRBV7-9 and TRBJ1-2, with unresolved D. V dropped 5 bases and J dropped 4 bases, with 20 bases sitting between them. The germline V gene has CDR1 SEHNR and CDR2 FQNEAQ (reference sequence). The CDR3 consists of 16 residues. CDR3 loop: CASSRLVGDRVYGYTF. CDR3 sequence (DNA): TGTGCCAGCAGCCGATTAGTGGGAGATCGGGTCTATGGCTACACCTTC. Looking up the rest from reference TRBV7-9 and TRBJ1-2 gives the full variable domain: DTGVSQNPRHKITKRGQNVTFRCDPISEHNRLYWYRQTLGQGPEFLTYFQNEAQLEKSRLLSDRFSAERPKGSFSTLEIQRTEQGDSAMYLCASSRLVGDRVYGYTFGSGTRLTVV.

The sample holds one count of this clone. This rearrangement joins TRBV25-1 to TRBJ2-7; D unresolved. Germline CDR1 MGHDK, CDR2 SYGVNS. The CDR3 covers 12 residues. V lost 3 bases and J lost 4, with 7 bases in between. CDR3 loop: CASSETAYEQYF. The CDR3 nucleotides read TGTGCCAGCAGTGAGACGGCATACGAGCAGTACTTC.

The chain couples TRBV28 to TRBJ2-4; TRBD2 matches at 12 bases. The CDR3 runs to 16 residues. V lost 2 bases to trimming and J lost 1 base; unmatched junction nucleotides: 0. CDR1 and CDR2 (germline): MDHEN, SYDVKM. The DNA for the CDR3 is TGTGCCAGCAGTTTAGGACTAGCGGGGGCCAAAAACATTCAGTACTTC. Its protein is CASSLGLAGAKNIQYF.

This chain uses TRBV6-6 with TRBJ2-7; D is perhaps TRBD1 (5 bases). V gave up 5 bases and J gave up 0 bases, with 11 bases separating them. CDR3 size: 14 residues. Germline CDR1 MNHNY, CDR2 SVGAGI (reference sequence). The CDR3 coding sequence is TGTGCCAGCAGTCAAAGGGGTTTCTCCTACGAGCAGTACTTC. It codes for CASSQRGFSYEQYF.

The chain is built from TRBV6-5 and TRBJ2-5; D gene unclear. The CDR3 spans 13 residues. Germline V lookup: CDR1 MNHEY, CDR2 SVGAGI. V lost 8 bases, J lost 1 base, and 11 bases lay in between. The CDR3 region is CASLREFQETQYF. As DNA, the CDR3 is TGTGCCAGCCTCAGAGAATTCCAAGAGACCCAGTACTTC.

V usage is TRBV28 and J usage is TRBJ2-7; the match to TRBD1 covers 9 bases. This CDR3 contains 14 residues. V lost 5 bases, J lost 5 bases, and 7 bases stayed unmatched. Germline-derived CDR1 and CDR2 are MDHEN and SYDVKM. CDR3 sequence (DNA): TGTGCCAGCAGTACCGGACAGGGGTGGCACGAGCAGTACTTC. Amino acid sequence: CASSTGQGWHEQYF.

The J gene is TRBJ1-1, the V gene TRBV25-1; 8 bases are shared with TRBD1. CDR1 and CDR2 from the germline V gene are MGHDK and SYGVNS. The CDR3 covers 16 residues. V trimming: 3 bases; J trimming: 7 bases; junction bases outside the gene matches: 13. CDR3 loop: CASSDDWAGGGSEAFF. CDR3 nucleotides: TGTGCCAGCAGTGACGACTGGGCAGGGGGCGGTAGTGAAGCTTTCTTT. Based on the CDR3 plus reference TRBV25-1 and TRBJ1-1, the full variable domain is EADIYQTPRYLVIGTGKKITLECSQTMGHDKMYWYQQDPGMELHLIHYSYGVNSTEKGDLSSESTVSRIRTEHFPLTLESARPSHTSQYLCASSDDWAGGGSEAFFGQGTRLTVV.

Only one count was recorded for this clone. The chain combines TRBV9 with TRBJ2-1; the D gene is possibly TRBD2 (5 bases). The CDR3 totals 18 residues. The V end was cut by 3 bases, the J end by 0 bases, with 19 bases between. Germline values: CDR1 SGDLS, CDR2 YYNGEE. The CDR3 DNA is TGTGCCAGCAGCGCCGGGAAGGCGTTCCGGAGCTCCTACAATGAGCAGTTCTTC. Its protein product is CASSAGKAFRSSYNEQFF.

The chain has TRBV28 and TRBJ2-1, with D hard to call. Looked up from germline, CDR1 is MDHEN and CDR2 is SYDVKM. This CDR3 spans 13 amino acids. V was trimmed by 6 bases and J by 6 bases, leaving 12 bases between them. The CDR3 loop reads CASRKYLFNEQFF. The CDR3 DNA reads TGTGCCAGCAGAAAGTACTTGTTCAATGAGCAGTTCTTC. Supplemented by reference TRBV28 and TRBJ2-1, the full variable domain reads DVKVTQSSRYLVKRTGEKVFLECVQDMDHENMFWYRQDPGLGLRLIYFSYDVKMKEKGDIPEGYSVSREKKERFSLILESASTNQTSMYLCASRKYLFNEQFFGPGTRLTVL.

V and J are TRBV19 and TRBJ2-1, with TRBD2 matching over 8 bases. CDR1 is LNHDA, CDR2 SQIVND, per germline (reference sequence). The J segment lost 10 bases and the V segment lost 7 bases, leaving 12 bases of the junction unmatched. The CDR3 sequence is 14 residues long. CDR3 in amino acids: CASKPGLDAREQFF. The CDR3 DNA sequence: TGTGCCAGTAAACCGGGACTAGACGCTCGGGAGCAGTTCTTC. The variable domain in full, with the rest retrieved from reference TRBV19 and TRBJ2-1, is DGGITQSPKYLFRKEGQNVTLSCEQNLNHDAMYWYRQDPGQGLRLIYYSQIVNDFQKGDIAEGYSVSREKKESFPLTVTSAQKNPTAFYLCASKPGLDAREQFFGPGTRLTVL.

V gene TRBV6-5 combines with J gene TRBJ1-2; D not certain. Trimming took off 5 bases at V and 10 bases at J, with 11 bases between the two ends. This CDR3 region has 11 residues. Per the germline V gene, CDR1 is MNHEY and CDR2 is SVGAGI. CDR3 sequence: CASSEQALYTF. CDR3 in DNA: TGTGCCAGCAGTGAGCAGGCCCTCTACACCTTC.

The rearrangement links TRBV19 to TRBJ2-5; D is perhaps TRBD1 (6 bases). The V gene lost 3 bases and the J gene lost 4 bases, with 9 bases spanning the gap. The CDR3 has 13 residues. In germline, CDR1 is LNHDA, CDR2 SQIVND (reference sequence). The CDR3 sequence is CASSIRGVETQYF. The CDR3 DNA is TGTGCCAGTAGTATCAGGGGTGTAGAGACCCAGTACTTC.

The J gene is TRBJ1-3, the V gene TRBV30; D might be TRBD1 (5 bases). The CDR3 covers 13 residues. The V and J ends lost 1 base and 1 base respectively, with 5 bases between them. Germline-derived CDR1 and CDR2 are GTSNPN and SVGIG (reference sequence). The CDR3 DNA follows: TGTGCCTGGAGTGGGGGGTCTGGAAACACCATATATTTT. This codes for CAWSGGSGNTIYF.